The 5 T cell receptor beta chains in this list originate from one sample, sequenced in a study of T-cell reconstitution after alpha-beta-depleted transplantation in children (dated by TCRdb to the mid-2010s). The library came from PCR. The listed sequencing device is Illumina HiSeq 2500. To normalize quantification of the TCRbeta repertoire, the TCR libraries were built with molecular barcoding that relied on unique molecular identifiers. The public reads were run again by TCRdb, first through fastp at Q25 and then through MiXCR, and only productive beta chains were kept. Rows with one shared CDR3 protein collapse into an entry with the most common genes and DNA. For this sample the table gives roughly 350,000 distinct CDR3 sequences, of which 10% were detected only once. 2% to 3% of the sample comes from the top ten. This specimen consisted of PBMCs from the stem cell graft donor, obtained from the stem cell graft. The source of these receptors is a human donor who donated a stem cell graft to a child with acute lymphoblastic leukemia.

The CDR3 sequence: CASSSTGAGVGSYNEQFF. CDR3 in DNA: TGTGCCAGCAGTTCAACTGGAGCGGGAGTTGGTTCCTACAATGAGCAGTTCTTC. This sequence joins TRBV3-1 and TRBJ2-1; 8 nucleotides agree with TRBD2. Unmatched junction bases numbered 14, after V lost 6 bases and J lost 1 base. This CDR3 is built from 18 residues. Germline loops: CDR1 LGHDT, CDR2 YNNKEL (reference sequence).

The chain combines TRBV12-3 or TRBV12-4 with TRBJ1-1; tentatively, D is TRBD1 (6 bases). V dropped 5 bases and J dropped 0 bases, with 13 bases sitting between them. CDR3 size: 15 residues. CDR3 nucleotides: TGTGCCAGCAGTACCCGGGACAACCTGAACACTGAAGCTTTCTTT. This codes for CASSTRDNLNTEAFF.

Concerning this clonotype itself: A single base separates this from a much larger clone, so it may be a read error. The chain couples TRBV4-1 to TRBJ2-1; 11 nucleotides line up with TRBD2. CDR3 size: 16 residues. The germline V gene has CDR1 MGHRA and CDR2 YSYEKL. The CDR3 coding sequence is TGCGCCAGCAGCCAGGAGTTAGCGGGAGGGTACAATGAGCACTTCTTC. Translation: CASSQELAGGYNEHFF.

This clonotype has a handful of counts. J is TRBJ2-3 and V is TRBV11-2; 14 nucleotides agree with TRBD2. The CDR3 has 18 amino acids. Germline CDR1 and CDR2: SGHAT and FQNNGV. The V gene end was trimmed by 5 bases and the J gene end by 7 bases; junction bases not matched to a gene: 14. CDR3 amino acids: CASSHSSGTSGSGNTQYF. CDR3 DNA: TGTGCCAGCAGCCACTCCTCCGGGACTAGCGGGAGCGGGAATACGCAGTATTTT. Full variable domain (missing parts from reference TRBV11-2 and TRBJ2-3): EAGVAQSPRYKIIEKRQSVAFWCNPISGHATLYWYQQILGQGPKLLIQFQNNGVVDDSQLPKDRFSAERLKGVDSTLKIQPAKLEDSAVYLCASSHSSGTSGSGNTQYFGPGTRLTVL.

CDR3 bases: TGTGCCAGCCTGGGGGGGGAAATCACAGATACGCAGTATTTT. Encoded protein: CASLGGEITDTQYF. V and J are TRBV2 and TRBJ2-3, with 7 bases that match TRBD2. With 8 bases clipped from V and 2 bases from J, the junction kept 7 bases outside the gene matches. This CDR3 region has 14 residues. Germline V gene data show CDR1 as SNHLY and CDR2 as FYNNEI.